This TCR beta chain stems from a study of blood T cells in healthy people across ages. Germline V lookup: CDR1 DFQATT, CDR2 SNEGSKA (reference sequence). Trimming took off 0 bases at V and 15 bases at J, with 21 bases between the two ends. This CDR3 region has 14 residues. Sample-barcoded 5' priming and a J-beta primer mix drove a second PCR of about 6 to 12 cycles. Template switching added a 12-random-nucleotide identifier to every cDNA molecule. MiXCR, run by TCRdb on the 5' RACE reads, gives a single entry per CDR3 protein. The top ten hold around 41% of the sample, which has around 800,000 distinct CDR3 sequences, roughly 53% seen once. This clonotype was observed a handful of times.

The specimen was blood. This rearrangement joins TRBV20-1 to TRBJ2-1; D not certain. The receptor comes from a man aged 80 or over in good health. CDR3 sequence reads: CSARDRIGGEIGFF. CDR3 DNA: TGCAGTGCTAGAGATCGAATCGGTGGGGAAATAGGGTTCTTC.